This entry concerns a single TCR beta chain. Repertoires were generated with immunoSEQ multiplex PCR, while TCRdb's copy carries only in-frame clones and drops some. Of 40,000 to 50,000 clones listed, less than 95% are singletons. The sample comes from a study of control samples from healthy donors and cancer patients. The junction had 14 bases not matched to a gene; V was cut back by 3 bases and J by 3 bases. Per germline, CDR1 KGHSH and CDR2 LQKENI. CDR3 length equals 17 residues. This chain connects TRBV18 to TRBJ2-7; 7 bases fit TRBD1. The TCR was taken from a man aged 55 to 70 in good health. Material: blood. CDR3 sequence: CASSPYPPGTDLYEQYF. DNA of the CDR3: TGTGCCAGCTCACCCTATCCCCCCGGGACAGATCTCTACGAGCAGTACTTC.